This entry is about one T cell receptor beta chain. What it binds is not known. This sample was included in a study of T cells in Graves' hyperthyroidism and ophthalmopathy. V lost 11 bases and J 7 bases, leaving 11 bases between the germline ends. CDR3 length equals 10 residues. It was RNA transcripts that yielded the amplified TCR beta CDR3 regions. In the first-round RT-PCR of the TCR CDR3, the HTBI primer set was used. TCRdb passed the multiplex PCR reads through MiXCR, listing each CDR3 protein once. The data show about 530,000 distinct CDR3 sequences, roughly 17% seen once. More than 8.5 ml of fresh peripheral blood supplied the PBMCs. Study-wide findings and caveats: Ophthalmopathy was told apart from stable hyperthyroidism by a 13 V-J model. Most clonotypes expanded in the thyroid (above 0.001) were also present in blood.

This TCR derives from a young woman with Graves' ophthalmopathy. Specimen: blood. The genes are TRBV12-3 or TRBV12-4 and TRBJ1-1, with no clear D. CDR3 nucleotide sequence: TGTGCCCAGGCCTTTGGTGAAGCTTTCTTT. Translation: CAQAFGEAFF.